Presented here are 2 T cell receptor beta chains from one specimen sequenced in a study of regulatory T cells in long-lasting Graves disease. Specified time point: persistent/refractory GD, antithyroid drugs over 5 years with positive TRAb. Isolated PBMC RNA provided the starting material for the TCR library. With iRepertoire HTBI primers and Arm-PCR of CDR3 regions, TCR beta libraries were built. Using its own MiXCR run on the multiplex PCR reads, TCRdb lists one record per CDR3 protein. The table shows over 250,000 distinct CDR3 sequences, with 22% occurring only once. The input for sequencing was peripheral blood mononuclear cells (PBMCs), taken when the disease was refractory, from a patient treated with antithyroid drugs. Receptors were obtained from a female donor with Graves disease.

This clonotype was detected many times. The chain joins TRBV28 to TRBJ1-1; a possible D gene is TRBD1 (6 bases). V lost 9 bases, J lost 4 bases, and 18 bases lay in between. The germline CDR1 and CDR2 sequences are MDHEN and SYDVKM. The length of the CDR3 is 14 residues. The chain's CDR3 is CASRTGQIFTEAFF. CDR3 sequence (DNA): TGTGCCAGTAGAACTGGACAGATTTTCACTGAAGCTTTCTTT.

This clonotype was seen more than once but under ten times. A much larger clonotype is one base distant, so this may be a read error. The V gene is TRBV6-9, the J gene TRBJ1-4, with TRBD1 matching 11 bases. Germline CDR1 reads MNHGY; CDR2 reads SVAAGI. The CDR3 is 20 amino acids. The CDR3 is CASSSARWTGGAATNEQLFF. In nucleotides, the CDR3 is TGTGCCAGCAGTTCAGCCCGATGGACAGGGGGCGCGGCAACTAATGAACAACTGTTTTTT.